One T cell receptor (beta chain) is described in this entry. These data originate in a study of blood T cell repertoires in COVID-19. Study background: Specimens from acute and convalescent COVID-19 originated in the United States, Italy and Spain.

Germline CDR1 and CDR2: SGHVS and FQNEAQ. There are 16 residues in the CDR3. The V end was cut by 2 bases, the J end by 9 bases, with 20 bases between. TCRdb keeps only in-frame clones here, not all; method: immunoSEQ multiplex PCR. The repertoire consists of tens of thousands of clones, with approximately 80% occurring once and the leading ten covering 5.5% to 7%. The TCR was taken from a woman between 50 and 59 years old with active or convalescent COVID-19. V is TRBV7-8 and J is TRBJ2-1; D is perhaps TRBD1 (6 bases). Specimen: peripheral blood. The CDR3 reads CASSLKQGIGPSEQFF. The CDR3 DNA follows: TGTGCCAGCAGCTTAAAACAGGGTATCGGCCCGAGTGAGCAGTTCTTC.